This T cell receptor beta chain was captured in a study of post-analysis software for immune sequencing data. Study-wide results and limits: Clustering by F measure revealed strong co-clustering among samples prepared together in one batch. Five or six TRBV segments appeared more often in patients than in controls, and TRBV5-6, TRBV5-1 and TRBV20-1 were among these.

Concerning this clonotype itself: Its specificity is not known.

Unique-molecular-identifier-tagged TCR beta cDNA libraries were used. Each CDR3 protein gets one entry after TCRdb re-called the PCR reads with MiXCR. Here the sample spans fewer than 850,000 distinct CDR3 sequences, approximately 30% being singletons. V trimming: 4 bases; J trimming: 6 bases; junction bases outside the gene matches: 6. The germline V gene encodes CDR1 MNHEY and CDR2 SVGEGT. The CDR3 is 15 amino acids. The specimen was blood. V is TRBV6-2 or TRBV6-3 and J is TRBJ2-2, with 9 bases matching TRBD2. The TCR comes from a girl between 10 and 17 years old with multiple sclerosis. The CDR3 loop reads CASSSRGGASGELFF. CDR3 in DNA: TGTGCCAGCAGTTCACGCGGGGGGGCCTCCGGGGAGCTGTTTTTT.